This T cell receptor beta chain was observed in a study of spatial heterogeneity in lung cancer. Findings and caveats of the study: Alpha chains reached an estimated coverage of roughly 7.1% of tumor T cells, and beta chains roughly 13%. Tumor mutation counts were tracked by expanded intratumoral alpha and beta TCR counts.

The time point: sample taken at primary tumor resection. The donors comprised approximately 75 untreated early-stage non-small cell lung cancer patients. No cell sorting; template was whole RNA from tumor, lung tissue or PBMC. TCRdb recomputed calls from the 5' RACE reads with MiXCR, one row per CDR3 protein. The data hold about 14,000 distinct CDR3 sequences, with over 3% observed a single time. This clonotype has a count of ten or more. The antigen remains undetermined. Trimming cost V 2 bases and J 4 bases; bases outside gene matches: 10. Looked up from germline, CDR1 is DFQATT and CDR2 is SNEGSKA (reference sequence). The CDR3 loop spans 16 amino acids.

Specimen: lung tumor tissue, collected at surgery. This sequence originates from a male donor with early-stage non-small cell lung cancer. This rearrangement joins TRBV20-1 to TRBJ2-1; 8 bases agree with TRBD2. CDR3 sequence: CSARSPAGEIYNEQFF. CDR3 DNA sequence: TGCAGTGCTAGATCACCAGCGGGGGAAATTTACAATGAGCAGTTCTTC.